This T cell receptor beta chain is drawn from a study of blood T cell repertoires in COVID-19. Overall study: COVID-19 samples, acute and convalescent, were from the United States, Italy and Spain. Nucleic acid was either cDNA or gDNA, and it came from T cells, B-cell-depleted T cells, or PBMCs.

Only in-frame clones appear in the TCRdb table, and some are missing; sequencing was by immunoSEQ multiplex PCR. The table shows around 450,000 clones, with around 89% occurring only once. CDR1 LNHNV and CDR2 YYDKDF come from the germline V gene (reference sequence). The CDR3 consists of 19 residues. The J segment lost 11 bases and the V segment lost 4 bases, leaving 22 bases of the junction unmatched. Sequenced sample: peripheral blood. The gene calls are TRBV15 and TRBJ1-4; 10 bases line up with TRBD1. This clonotype was sampled from a woman aged 25 to 45 with acute or convalescent COVID-19. The CDR3 loop reads CATSTRPRSPGQGWGKLFF. Written as DNA, the CDR3 is TGTGCCACCAGCACCCGGCCCCGGTCGCCGGGACAGGGGTGGGGGAAACTGTTTTTT.